This TCR beta chain was recovered during a study of shared clonotypes between healthy human individuals. The assay was immunoSEQ multiplex PCR, and TCRdb's table has in-frame clones only and misses some. The repertoire includes 650,000 to 800,000 clones, over 60% of them detected once, and over 1.5% sits in the top ten. Germline CDR1 reads MNHNS; CDR2 reads SASEGT. V was pared by 2 bases and J by 2 bases, with 15 bases between. The CDR3 runs to 17 residues. This receptor was taken from a woman aged 25 to 39 in good health. Sequences were obtained from memory CD4+ T cells sorted from blood. Subset described: CD45RA-negative fraction. The chain links TRBV6-1 to TRBJ2-2; a possible D gene is TRBD1 (5 bases). The CDR3 DNA is TGTGCCAGCAGTGAATCTATCGACAGCTTAAACACCGGGGAGCTGTTTTTT. It codes for CASSESIDSLNTGELFF.